The clone carrying this TCR beta chain was seen a few times. This record comes from a study of blood T cell repertoires in COVID-19. Study in general: The origin of the acute and convalescent COVID-19 samples was the United States, Italy and Spain.

Residents of approximately 25 US areas, aged about 18 to 89 years, made up the participants. Participant-reported clinical history was the basis for cohort assignment. Exposed participants encountered a COVID-19 case during the 2 weeks preceding study entry. Sequenced by immunoSEQ multiplex PCR; TCRdb stores in-frame clones only, minus some. The sample yields 290,000 or so clones, 82% seen once. This clonotype was obtained from a man aged 35 to 55 who had been exposed to COVID-19. Sequenced: PBMCs or T cells enriched from blood (not recorded which).

CDR3 nucleotides: TGTGCCAGCAGTTACTCGGGCGGGGCATCCTACAATGAGCAGTTCTTC. The encoded protein is CASSYSGGASYNEQFF. The chain recombines TRBV6-5 with TRBJ2-1; TRBD2 is a possible D gene (6 bases). The CDR3 is 16 amino acids. Germline V gene sequence: CDR1 MNHEY, CDR2 SVGAGI. V was cut by 0 bases and J by 1 base, with 10 bases left in between.